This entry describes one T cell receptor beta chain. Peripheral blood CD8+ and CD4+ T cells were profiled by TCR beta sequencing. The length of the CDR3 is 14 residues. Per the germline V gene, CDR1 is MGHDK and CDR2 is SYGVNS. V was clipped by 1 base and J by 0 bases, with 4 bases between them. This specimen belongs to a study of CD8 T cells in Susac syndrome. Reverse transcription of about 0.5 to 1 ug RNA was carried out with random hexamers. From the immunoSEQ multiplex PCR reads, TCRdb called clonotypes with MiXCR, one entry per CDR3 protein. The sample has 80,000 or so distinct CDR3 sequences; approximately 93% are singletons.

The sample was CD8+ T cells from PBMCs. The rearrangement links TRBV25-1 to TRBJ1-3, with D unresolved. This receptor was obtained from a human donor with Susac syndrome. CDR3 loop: CASSESGSGNTIYF. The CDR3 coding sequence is TGTGCCAGCAGTGAATCTGGCTCTGGAAACACCATATATTTT. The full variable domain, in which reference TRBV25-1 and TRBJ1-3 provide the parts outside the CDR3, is EADIYQTPRYLVIGTGKKITLECSQTMGHDKMYWYQQDPGMELHLIHYSYGVNSTEKGDLSSESTVSRIRTEHFPLTLESARPSHTSQYLCASSESGSGNTIYFGEGSWLTVV.